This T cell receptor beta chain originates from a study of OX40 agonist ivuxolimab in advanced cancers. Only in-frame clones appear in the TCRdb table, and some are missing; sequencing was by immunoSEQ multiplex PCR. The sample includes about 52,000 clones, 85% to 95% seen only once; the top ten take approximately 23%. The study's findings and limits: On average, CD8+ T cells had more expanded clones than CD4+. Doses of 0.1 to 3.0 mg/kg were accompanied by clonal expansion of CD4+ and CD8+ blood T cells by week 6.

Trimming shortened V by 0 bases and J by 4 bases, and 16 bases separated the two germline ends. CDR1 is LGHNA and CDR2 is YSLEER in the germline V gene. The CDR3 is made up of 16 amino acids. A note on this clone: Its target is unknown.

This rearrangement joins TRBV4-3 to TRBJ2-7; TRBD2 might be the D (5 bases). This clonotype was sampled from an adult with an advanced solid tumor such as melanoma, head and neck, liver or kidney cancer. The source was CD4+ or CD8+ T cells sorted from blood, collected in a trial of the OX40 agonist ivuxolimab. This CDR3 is CASSQDPVGISYEQYF. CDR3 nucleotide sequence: TGCGCCAGCAGCCAAGATCCCGTCGGGATATCGTACGAGCAGTACTTC.